This TCR beta chain is from a study of blood T cell repertoires in COVID-19 (dated by TCRdb to about 2020). A note on the overall study: The collaborator samples originated in the United States, Italy and Spain and spanned the acute and convalescent phases of COVID-19. The samples were drawn from the first 160 participants of the ongoing ImmuneRACE study and from some 1,300 subjects provided by 6 global collaborators. A freely available public database, intended as a resource for researchers studying the immune response to SARS-CoV-2, is where the repertoires were released. Where available, HLA class I and class II types were obtained from metadata supplied by the sample provider rather than from assay-based typing. Sample metadata almost always included a de-identified subject ID, COVID-19 status, age in years and sex. The dataset comprised deeply sampled blood TCRbeta repertoires from subjects exposed to, actively infected with, or recovered from COVID-19. The material from the prospective study consisted of cDNA or gDNA derived from T cells, B-cell-depleted T cells, or PBMCs.

CDR3 length: 17 amino acids, cysteine to phenylalanine. Just CDR3 DNA is preserved here, 51 bases in frame from base 1. CDR1 and CDR2, looked up from the germline V gene (reference sequence), are MNHEY and SMNVEV. The junction shows trimming of 6 bases on V and 4 bases on J, plus 21 bases between the germline ends. TCRbeta CDR3 regions were amplified from genomic DNA using the immunoSEQ Assay, a bias-controlled multiplex PCR. The authors' pipeline ran thus. Nucleated cell counts per sample were estimated from amplification of reference gene primers within the assay. Sequence reads were collapsed and filtered to measure the absolute abundance of every unique TCRbeta CDR3 rearrangement. For each sample, productive Simpson clonality was calculated as the square root of Simpson's diversity index over productive rearrangements. What TCRdb holds here is the immuneACCESS table cut down to in-frame rearrangements. Part of the clones is not present; checked against another copy, under half of the missing clones reflect an unresolved V gene, and the others are unexplained. The V and J calls and clone size are taken from that table; D and trimming were inferred from the DNA. The sample contains about 200,000 clones, around 79% of them found a single time. The ten top clones hold roughly 5.6% of the sample.

Study-wide findings and limitations: How much clinical and demographic metadata was included differed by source and by participant, and the metadata was provided uncurated.

At one collaborating source in Seattle, patients were enrolled during active infection and were followed longitudinally through the course of disease. Each collaborating institution followed its own protocols to collect whole blood in K2EDTA tubes. For TCRbeta analysis, collaborator samples were shipped as frozen whole blood, as isolated PBMCs, or as DNA extracted from either sample type. About this clone: The clone's antigen remains unknown. No base quality values were provided; no much bigger clone lies one nucleotide off.

Rearrangement joined TRBV27 to TRBJ2-2; 7 matching bases give a weak D call of TRBD1. Sequencing was performed on peripheral blood. This TCR came from a woman between 40 and 50 years old with COVID-19, enrolled during active disease. The DNA sequence follows: TGTGCCAGCAGCCAGTCCCCGAGGAGGGGGCTCACCGGGGAGCTGTTTTTT. It encodes CASSQSPRRGLTGELFF.